This passage covers 4 T cell receptor beta chains from one sample sequenced in a study of blood T cell repertoires in COVID-19. Data came from immunoSEQ multiplex PCR; TCRdb stores just in-frame clones and leaves some out. The sample lists about 530,000 clones, 85% to 90% occurring once. The sequenced material came from peripheral blood. These receptor sequences come from a woman aged 50 to 60 with COVID-19, enrolled during active disease.

This clone was picked up one time. The J gene is TRBJ2-3, the V gene TRBV6-1, with unresolved D. The CDR3 is made up of 14 amino acids. Germline values: CDR1 MNHNS, CDR2 SASEGT. Deletions cut 2 bases from V and 4 bases from J, with 10 bases between. The CDR3 sequence: CASSEIPVADTQYF. The CDR3 nucleotides read TGTGCCAGCAGTGAAATCCCAGTGGCAGATACGCAGTATTTT.

A single count supports this clone. This chain joins TRBV28 and TRBJ1-2, with 7 bases fitting TRBD1. The ends lost 5 bases at V and 8 bases at J; junction bases unmatched: 11. CDR3 size: 14 residues. The V gene's germline CDR1 is MDHEN and CDR2 SYDVKM. The CDR3 nucleotides are TGTGCCAGCAGTCCCCCCGGACAGGTAGGAGGCTACACCTTC. It is translated as CASSPPGQVGGYTF.

The V and J genes are TRBV28 and TRBJ1-1; D uncertain. Germline V gene data show CDR1 as MDHEN and CDR2 as SYDVKM. This CDR3 is 13 amino acids long. V was cut by 7 bases and J by 1 base, with 10 bases left in between. The CDR3 loop reads CASIPTPNTEAFF. The DNA for the CDR3 is TGTGCCAGCATTCCTACTCCGAACACTGAAGCTTTCTTT.

This clone was picked up a small number of times. The chain carries TRBV19 and TRBJ1-6; 9 bases are a match to TRBD1. The CDR3 has 16 amino acids. The germline V gene has CDR1 LNHDA and CDR2 SQIVND (reference sequence). With 9 bases clipped from V and 4 bases from J, the junction kept 10 bases outside the gene matches. The CDR3 nucleotides read TGTGCCAGCAGAGGCGGACAGGGGATTTATAATTCACCCCTCCACTTT. As protein: CASRGGQGIYNSPLHF.